The sequence of this T cell receptor (beta chain) was determined in a study of blood T cell repertoires in COVID-19. Original processing methods: Researchers report that nucleated cell counts were estimated from reference gene primer amplification. TCRdb's copy holds only in-frame clones and misses some; the assay was immunoSEQ multiplex PCR. That table is the source of V, J and clone size, and D and trimming were worked out from the DNA. The data show about 22,000 clones, 91% seen once. This clone was picked up one time. This CDR3 has 14 residues. The germline CDR1 and CDR2 sequences are SEHNR and FQNEAQ (reference sequence). J gave up 1 base and V 4 bases, and 1 base lay outside the gene matches.

The chain joins TRBV7-9 to TRBJ2-4; 7 nucleotides line up with TRBD1. Specimen: peripheral blood. This TCR came from a woman aged 65 to 85 with active COVID-19. DNA for the CDR3: TGTGCCAGCAGCTCACAGGGGGCCAAAAACATTCAGTACTTC. Translation gives CASSSQGAKNIQYF.